Presented here are 5 T cell receptor beta chains from one specimen sequenced in a study of glioma-infiltrating T cells after dendritic cell vaccination. Produced via immunoSEQ multiplex PCR; TCRdb's table is partial and in-frame only. The sample lists 80,000 to 100,000 clones, approximately 80% occurring once. The specimen was blood, collected before dendritic cell vaccination. These receptors all come from a human donor with glioblastoma.

There are a few counts of this clone. The V and J genes are TRBV27 and TRBJ1-2, with TRBD1 matching 9 bases. CDR1 and CDR2 (germline): MNHEY, SMNVEV (reference sequence). The junction had 3 bases not matched to a gene; V was cut back by 2 bases and J by 8 bases. The CDR3 is made up of 13 amino acids. For the CDR3, the DNA is TGTGCCAGCAGTTTAACAGGGGGCTGGGGCTACACCTTC. Translating gives CASSLTGGWGYTF.

The CDR3 spells CASSRTGGQGGEKLFF. The CDR3 region has the DNA TGCGCCAGCAGCCGAACCGGGGGACAGGGTGGAGAAAAACTGTTTTTT. V usage is TRBV5-1 and J usage is TRBJ1-4; the match to TRBD1 covers 9 bases. V shed 4 bases and J 8 bases; nucleotides not matched to a gene: 12. This CDR3 contains 16 residues. Germline V CDR1 and CDR2: SGHRS, YFSETQ.

This chain connects TRBV27 to TRBJ2-5, with D possibly TRBD2 on 6 matching bases. Germline CDR1 and CDR2: MNHEY and SMNVEV (reference sequence). This CDR3 spans 17 amino acids. V lost 0 bases and J lost 0, with 14 bases in between. The CDR3 coding sequence is TGTGCCAGCAGTTTATCGGCCCCGGGGGTATACCAAGAGACCCAGTACTTC. Translated, it gives CASSLSAPGVYQETQYF.

The V call is TRBV7-8, the J call TRBJ2-3; 10 nucleotides line up with TRBD1. The CDR3 runs to 16 residues. Germline V CDR1 and CDR2: SGHVS, FQNEAQ. Unmatched junction bases numbered 3, after V lost 2 bases and J lost 1 base. CDR3 in DNA: TGTGCCAGCAGCTTACTCGGGACAGGGGGCACAGATACGCAGTATTTT. Amino acid sequence: CASSLLGTGGTDTQYF.

The rearrangement links TRBV5-1 to TRBJ2-2; D might be TRBD1 (5 bases). The CDR3 totals 16 residues. CDR1 SGHRS and CDR2 YFSETQ come from the germline V gene. Trimming took off 4 bases at V and 2 bases at J, with 15 bases between the two ends. The chain's CDR3 is CASSVTTVRNTGELFF. The CDR3 nucleotides read TGCGCCAGCAGCGTGACGACAGTCCGAAACACCGGGGAGCTGTTTTTT.